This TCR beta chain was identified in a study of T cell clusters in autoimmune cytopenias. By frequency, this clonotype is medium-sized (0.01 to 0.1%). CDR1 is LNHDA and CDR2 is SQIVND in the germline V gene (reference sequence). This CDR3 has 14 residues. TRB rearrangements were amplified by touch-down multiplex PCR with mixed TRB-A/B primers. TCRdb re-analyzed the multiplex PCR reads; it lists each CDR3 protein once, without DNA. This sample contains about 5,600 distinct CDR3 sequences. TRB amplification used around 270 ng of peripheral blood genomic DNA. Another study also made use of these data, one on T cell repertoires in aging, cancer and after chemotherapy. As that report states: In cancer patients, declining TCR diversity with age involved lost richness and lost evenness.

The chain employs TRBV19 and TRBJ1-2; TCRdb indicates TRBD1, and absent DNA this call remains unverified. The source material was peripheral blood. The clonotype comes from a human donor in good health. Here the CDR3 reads CASGGWGKVNGYTF.